The entry below gives a single T cell receptor beta chain sequence along with its context. What antigen it recognizes has not been identified. Base qualities were left out, and no much larger clone turns up one base away. Looking up the germline V gene yields CDR1 MNHNS and CDR2 SASEGT. Spanning cysteine to phenylalanine, the CDR3 consists of 14 amino acids. The read is trimmed to its CDR3 DNA, 42 bases read in frame from base 1. V drops 6 bases and J drops 0 bases, leaving 11 bases in between. This specimen comes from a study of memory CD4+ T cells and cytomegalovirus serostatus (dated by TCRdb to between 2018 and 2021). Regarding the complete study: The cohort included around 33 healthy adults from Belgium, of whom 9 were CMV seropositive and 24 were CMV seronegative. To replicate a published TCR-based CMV serostatus classifier, the study sequenced CD4+ memory TCRbeta repertoires from a Belgian cohort whose cytomegalovirus serostatus was known.

A FACSAria II was used to sort memory CD4+ T cells, defined as single viable CD3+CD4+CD8-CD45RO+ cells. CMV serostatus was determined with a Roche Elecsys assay detecting serum IgG against CMV pp150, pp28, p38 and p52. Following thawing, total CD4+ T cells were enriched through positive selection using CD4 magnetic microbeads. The samples came from a different study that was designed specifically to examine the CD4+ T cell memory repertoire. Peripheral blood mononuclear cells were isolated and cryopreserved according to standard operating procedures, and serum was stored at -80 degrees C. The staining relied on CD3-PerCP (BW264/56), CD4-APC (RPA-T4), CD45RO-PE (UCHT1) and CD8-Pacific Orange (3B5) antibodies, and Sytox blue was used to exclude non-viable cells. The full study reports these points: Among the 150 to 200 previously reported CMV-associated TCRbeta sequences, approximately 70 showed up in the CD4+ memory repertoires, with each one found in between one and five individuals. CMV serostatus prediction reached a median bootstrapped AUC of approximately 0.95 with the original framework and 0.91 with a US-trained random forest. Results were interpreted as suggesting that the CMV-associated TCR signature is largely present in the CD4+ memory repertoire. Unlike the original study, which covered naive and memory CD4+ and CD8+ populations, the Belgian study sequenced only CD4+CD45RO+ memory cells. The original-framework classifier achieved a median bootstrapped AUC of almost 0.97 with a 95% CI of 0.76-1.00 on the Belgian cohort.

The Quick-DNA Microprep Kit was used to extract genomic DNA from the sorted cells. Amplification of TCRbeta DNA was done with the immunoSEQ hsTCRbeta kit, following the protocol from the manufacturer. TCRbeta libraries were sequenced on an Illumina MiSeq instrument. Under the source paper's analysis protocol: Following removal of out-of-frame sequences, some 2,200,000 distinct TCRbeta sequences were retained, with an average of around 67,000 per individual. Each individual was scored using the number of roughly 150 previously reported CMV-associated TCRbeta sequences that the individual carried and the total number of productive distinct TCRbeta sequences. A beta-binomial model was reimplemented in Python, and scikit-learn random forests with default parameters were trained on data from the US cohort. Classifier performance on the Belgian cohort was reported as the median AUC with percentile confidence intervals calculated over 10,000 bootstrap iterations. TCRdb limited this immuneACCESS table to in-frame rearrangements with V and J called. A share of clones is missing; checked studies link under half to unresolved V genes, and the rest is unexplained. That table is the source of V, J and clone size, and D and trimming were worked out from the DNA. The sample table shows some 60,000 clones, and 81% are seen once. Clones ranked in the top ten supply 0.8% to 1.2% of the sample.

Sequences were obtained from memory CD4+ T cells from blood. The sequence was collected from an adult in good health and CMV-seronegative. The V and J segments used are TRBV6-1 and TRBJ1-1, with no D gene named confidently. The nucleotide sequence is TGTGCCAGCAGGACGGGTTCCATGAACACTGAAGCTTTCTTT. The encoded protein is CASRTGSMNTEAFF.